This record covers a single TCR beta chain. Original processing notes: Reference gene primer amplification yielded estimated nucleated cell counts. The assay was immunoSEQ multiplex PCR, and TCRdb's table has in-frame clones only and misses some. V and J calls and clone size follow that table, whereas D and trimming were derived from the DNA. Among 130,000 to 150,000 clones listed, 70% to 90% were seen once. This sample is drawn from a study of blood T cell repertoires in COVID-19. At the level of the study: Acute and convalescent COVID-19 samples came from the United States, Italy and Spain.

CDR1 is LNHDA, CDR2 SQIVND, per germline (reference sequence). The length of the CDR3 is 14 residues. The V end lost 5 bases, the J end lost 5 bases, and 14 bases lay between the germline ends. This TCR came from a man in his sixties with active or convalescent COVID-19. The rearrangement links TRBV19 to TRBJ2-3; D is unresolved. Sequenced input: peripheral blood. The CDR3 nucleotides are TGTGCCAGTAGTGCCGCCCAGGCGAGAGATACGCAGTATTTT. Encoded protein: CASSAAQARDTQYF.